Listed below are T cell receptor beta chains from one sample, sequenced in a study of early T cells in non-severe SARS-CoV-2 infection. TCRdb re-called the 5' RACE reads through MiXCR, storing one row per CDR3 protein. The table lists around 70,000 distinct CDR3 sequences, 12% of them singletons. The specimen was whole blood. All receptors derive from an adult who was a healthcare worker with PCR-confirmed SARS-CoV-2 infection or an uninfected control (not recorded which). Each CDR3 is given with its conserved first and last residue.

v_call,j_call,cdr3_aa
TRBV11-2,TRBJ2-3,CASSRPTGTSGTYTDTQYF
TRBV10-2,TRBJ2-7,CASSEPPGLYSYEQYF
TRBV29-1,TRBJ2-7,CSALGTSGSYEQYF
TRBV7-2,TRBJ2-2,CASSSSTGAGELFF
TRBV14,TRBJ2-1,CASSQVTGLATGQFF
TRBV2,TRBJ2-1,CASNCYNEQFF
TRBV3-1,TRBJ2-7,CASSQDGRDYEQYF
TRBV12-5,TRBJ1-1,CASGLVDTEAFF
TRBV19,TRBJ1-5,CASSMRGNQPQHF
TRBV4-2,TRBJ2-2,CASSFSGRQAGELFF
TRBV20-1,TRBJ2-1,CSATSHNEQFF
TRBV11-1,TRBJ2-1,CASSLAGQGLYNEQFF
TRBV11-2,TRBJ2-5,CASSSPLVGAETQYF
TRBV7-7,TRBJ2-1,CASSLEGGPSSYNEQFF
TRBV3-1,TRBJ2-3,CASSQGASSTQYF
TRBV2,TRBJ2-1,CASGAEQFF